This entry features one TCR beta chain sequence. V lost 9 bases to trimming and J lost 4 bases, with 16 bases between them. Germline V gene sequence: CDR1 ENHRY, CDR2 SYGVKD. This CDR3 is 13 amino acids long. Molecular barcoding with unique molecular identifiers was used for the TCRbeta library. TCRdb independently ran MiXCR on the PCR reads; one entry per CDR3 protein. This repertoire shows about 350,000 distinct CDR3 sequences, 13% found once; its top ten account for 4.3%. This entry is derived from a study of T-cell reconstitution after alpha-beta-depleted transplantation in children. The chain has TRBV10-3 and TRBJ2-7; D possibly corresponds to TRBD2 (7 bases). The specimen comprised PBMCs, sampled from the stem cell graft. The sequence was collected from a human donor who donated a stem cell graft to a child with Fanconi anemia. For the CDR3, the DNA is TGTGCCATGGGCCCCGGGGGGCGGTACGAGCAGTACGTC. Encoded protein: CAMGPGGRYEQYV.